These 20 T cell receptor beta chains originate from one sample sequenced in a study of control samples from healthy donors and cancer patients. Clones were read by immunoSEQ multiplex PCR, and TCRdb kept only the in-frame ones, dropping some. Of 65,000 to 95,000 clones in the sample, around 87% were seen once. Sequencing input: blood. The receptors shown here come from a man aged 45-65 years in good health.

The chain joins TRBV5-1 to TRBJ2-5; 7 bases map to TRBD2. The ends lost 5 bases at V and 3 bases at J; junction bases unmatched: 7. The germline V gene has CDR1 SGHRS and CDR2 YFSETQ. The CDR3 is 14 amino acids. The CDR3 nucleotides are TGCGCCAGCAGTGTCTTTGCGGGAGAAGAGACCCAGTACTTC. This encodes CASSVFAGEETQYF.

CDR3: CASSQGPGLAANTGELFF. DNA for the CDR3: TGCGCCAGCAGCCAAGGACCGGGACTAGCGGCGAACACCGGGGAGCTGTTTTTT. The chain links TRBV4-3 to TRBJ2-2, with 11 bases fitting TRBD2. V lost 1 base, J lost 0 bases, and 4 bases stayed unmatched. CDR3 length: 18 residues. CDR1 LGHNA and CDR2 YSLEER come from the germline V gene.

This clone was seen a handful of times. The chain has TRBV30 and TRBJ1-1, with D hard to call. The CDR3 loop spans 13 amino acids. Trimming removed 3 bases from V and 2 bases from J, with 10 bases in between. CDR1 and CDR2 (germline): GTSNPN, SVGIG (reference sequence). CDR3 bases: TGTGCCTGGAGCGCTTTCCCCAACACTGAAGCTTTCTTT. This encodes CAWSAFPNTEAFF.

This clone has a handful of counts. As DNA, the CDR3 is TGTGCCAGTACCACGGGACAGGGGGCCCAGGAGGCTTTCTTT. It specifies CASTTGQGAQEAFF. The chain carries TRBV19 and TRBJ1-1, with 12 bases aligning to TRBD1. From germline, CDR1 is LNHDA and CDR2 SQIVND (reference sequence). This CDR3 region has 14 residues. V shed 7 bases and J 11 bases; nucleotides not matched to a gene: 11.

This chain links TRBV19 with TRBJ2-5, with 11 bases aligning to TRBD2. CDR3 size: 17 residues. Germline V gives CDR1 LNHDA, CDR2 SQIVND (reference sequence). The V segment lost 4 bases and the J segment 1 base; nucleotides outside the gene matches: 8. The CDR3 sequence is CASSTRKTSGAQETQYF. Here the CDR3 DNA reads TGTGCCAGTAGTACGAGGAAGACTAGCGGGGCCCAAGAGACCCAGTACTTC.

J is TRBJ1-1 and V is TRBV7-3; 7 bases are a match to TRBD1. CDR1 is SGHTA and CDR2 is FQGTGA in the germline V gene. The CDR3 consists of 13 residues. With 5 bases clipped from V and 5 bases from J, the junction kept 5 bases outside the gene matches. CDR3 residues: CASSARGLTEAFF. CDR3 nucleotides: TGTGCCAGCAGCGCCAGGGGGTTGACTGAAGCTTTCTTT.

A single count supports this clone. The CDR3 protein is CASSRQGPYGYTF. The CDR3 DNA follows: TGTGCCAGCAGCCGACAGGGGCCCTATGGCTACACCTTC. This chain links TRBV6-5 with TRBJ1-2, with 8 bases fitting TRBD1. Per the germline V gene, CDR1 is MNHEY and CDR2 is SVGAGI. CDR3 size: 13 residues. Trimming cost V 6 bases and J 4 bases; bases outside gene matches: 4.

The CDR3 spells CASSRGLTAETQYF. The CDR3, as DNA: TGTGCCAGCAGCCGGGGCCTAACGGCGGAGACCCAGTACTTC. The V call is TRBV13, the J call TRBJ2-5, with D perhaps given as TRBD1 or TRBD2 (5 bases each). The V end lost 5 bases, the J end lost 5 bases, and 15 bases lay between the germline ends. Germline V gene data show CDR1 as PRHDT and CDR2 as FYEKMQ (reference sequence). CDR3 length: 14 amino acids.

The chain joins TRBV29-1 to TRBJ1-1; D is perhaps TRBD1 (6 bases). The CDR3 spans 13 residues. V shed 6 bases and J shed 3 bases, with 14 bases lying between them. Per germline, CDR1 SQVTM and CDR2 ANQGSEA. CDR3 protein: CSVGGAGDTEAFF. CDR3 bases: TGCAGCGTGGGGGGGGCGGGAGACACTGAAGCTTTCTTT. Using reference TRBV29-1 and TRBJ1-1 for the parts outside the CDR3, the full variable domain is SAVISQKPSRDICQRGTSLTIQCQVDSQVTMMFWYRQQPGQSLTLIATANQGSEATYESGFVIDKFPISRPNLTFSTLTVSNMSPEDSSIYLCSVGGAGDTEAFFGQGTRLTVV.

The V call is TRBV4-1, the J call TRBJ1-4, with D tentatively TRBD1 (5 bases). CDR1 and CDR2 from the germline V gene are MGHRA and YSYEKL. This CDR3 region has 15 residues. Trimming removed 1 base from V and 5 bases from J, with 11 bases in between. The chain's CDR3 is CASSQGNWGNEKLFF. The CDR3 DNA reads TGCGCCAGCAGCCAAGGCAATTGGGGGAATGAAAAACTGTTTTTT.

The J gene is TRBJ1-2, the V gene TRBV6-5, with 9 bases identical to TRBD1. V dropped 6 bases and J dropped 3; count of bases not matched to a gene: 5. The CDR3 covers 14 residues. Germline V gives CDR1 MNHEY, CDR2 SVGAGI. The CDR3 DNA reads as TGTGCCAGCAGCCGGACAGGGGAGGACTATGGCTACACCTTC. This encodes CASSRTGEDYGYTF.

This chain joins TRBV7-8 and TRBJ2-3; TRBD2 aligns across 13 bases. CDR1 is SGHVS, CDR2 FQNEAQ, per germline. Unmatched junction bases numbered 7, after V lost 5 bases and J lost 5 bases. The CDR3 consists of 16 residues. CDR3 coding DNA: TGTGCCAGCAGCCGGGGACTAGCGGGGATAGTAGATACGCAGTATTTT. It translates to CASSRGLAGIVDTQYF. Full variable domain (missing parts from reference TRBV7-8 and TRBJ2-3): GAGVSQSPRYKVAKRGQDVALRCDPISGHVSLFWYQQALGQGPEFLTYFQNEAQLDKSGLPSDRFFAERPEGSVSTLKIQRTQQEDSAVYLCASSRGLAGIVDTQYFGPGTRLTVL.

The rearrangement joins TRBV19 to TRBJ2-3, with TRBD2 identical over 13 bases. Germline CDR1 LNHDA, CDR2 SQIVND (reference sequence). V lost 4 bases, J lost 4 bases, and 2 bases stayed unmatched. The CDR3 has 15 residues. The CDR3 sequence is CASSRLAGGSDTQYF. In DNA, the CDR3 is TGTGCCAGTAGTAGACTAGCGGGAGGTTCAGATACGCAGTATTTT.

The chain links TRBV6-5 to TRBJ1-1; no firm D call. V lost 7 bases to trimming and J lost 3 bases, with 15 bases between them. The CDR3 spans 14 residues. Germline assignment: CDR1 MNHEY and CDR2 SVGAGI. The CDR3 loop reads CASIKAARDTEAFF. The CDR3 DNA is TGTGCCAGCATAAAGGCCGCGCGGGACACTGAAGCTTTCTTT.

The V and J genes are TRBV6-5 and TRBJ1-6; D call uncertain. The V and J ends lost 2 bases and 10 bases respectively, with 12 bases between them. CDR3 size: 14 residues. Germline V gene sequence: CDR1 MNHEY, CDR2 SVGAGI. The CDR3 loop is CASSYREPRSPLHF. CDR3 DNA: TGTGCCAGCAGTTACCGGGAACCAAGGTCACCCCTCCACTTT.

The chain is built from TRBV2 and TRBJ1-2, with 9 bases lining up with TRBD1. The CDR3 loop spans 14 amino acids. Germline V gene lookup returns CDR1 SNHLY and CDR2 FYNNEI. Trimming cost V 3 bases and J 5 bases; bases outside gene matches: 4. The CDR3 region is CASSDMTGGYGYTF. CDR3 bases: TGTGCCAGCAGTGATATGACAGGGGGGTATGGCTACACCTTC.

This sequence joins TRBV30 and TRBJ2-5; 11 nucleotides agree with TRBD2. The CDR3 consists of 16 residues. Germline CDR1 GTSNPN, CDR2 SVGIG (reference sequence). V was clipped by 3 bases and J by 2 bases; unmatched bases: 8. The CDR3 region is CAWSGGLAGLQETQYF. For the CDR3, the DNA is TGTGCCTGGAGCGGTGGACTAGCGGGCCTACAAGAGACCCAGTACTTC.

This sequence joins TRBV28 and TRBJ1-5, with TRBD1 as a possible D gene (5 bases). CDR1 is MDHEN, CDR2 SYDVKM, per germline. The CDR3 runs to 12 residues. V was pared by 10 bases and J by 11 bases, with 18 bases between. CDR3 DNA sequence: TGTGCCACGGGTGGGGGAACGGCAGCCCAGCATTTT. Its protein is CATGGGTAAQHF.

This clone was seen only once. V is TRBV11-2 and J is TRBJ2-5; 7 bases are shared with TRBD2. The germline gives CDR1 SGHAT, CDR2 FQNNGV. The V gene end was trimmed by 5 bases and the J gene end by 5 bases; junction bases not matched to a gene: 14. The CDR3 totals 16 residues. CDR3 sequence (DNA): TGTGCCAGCAGCCTATTTTTCGGGGAGGGTCTGGAGACCCAGTACTTC. Translation: CASSLFFGEGLETQYF. Variable domain in full (rest from reference TRBV11-2 and TRBJ2-5): EAGVAQSPRYKIIEKRQSVAFWCNPISGHATLYWYQQILGQGPKLLIQFQNNGVVDDSQLPKDRFSAERLKGVDSTLKIQPAKLEDSAVYLCASSLFFGEGLETQYFGPGTRLLVL.

This rearrangement joins TRBV5-1 to TRBJ1-2, with D hard to call. In germline, CDR1 is SGHRS, CDR2 YFSETQ. The length of the CDR3 is 13 residues. Deletions cut 4 bases from V and 4 bases from J, with 11 bases between. For the CDR3, the DNA is TGCGCCAGCAGCAATGACGTCTCCTATGGCTACACCTTC. This encodes CASSNDVSYGYTF. Based on the CDR3 plus reference TRBV5-1 and TRBJ1-2, the full variable domain is KAGVTQTPRYLIKTRGQQVTLSCSPISGHRSVSWYQQTPGQGLQFLFEYFSETQRNKGNFPGRFSGRQFSNSRSEMNVSTLELGDSALYLCASSNDVSYGYTFGSGTRLTVV.